This T cell receptor beta chain was found in a study of Ad26.COV2.S vaccination and SARS-CoV-2 variants. Study as a whole: Administration of Ad26.COV2.S was intramuscular, either once or twice 56 days apart. Notes on the study in general: Vaccinated individuals (as opposed to placebo recipients) had higher spike-specific TCR breadth.

This clone showed up just a few times. The antigen is unknown. Treatment described: approximately 18 received Ad26.COV2.S at low or high dose, single or two shots; five or six received placebo; per-sample allocation not given. All samples were drawn on day 63, counting from the first vaccine or placebo injection. Assay: immunoSEQ multiplex PCR; the TCRdb copy retains only in-frame clones and omits some. The sample holds fewer than 800,000 clones; 89% are singletons and the top ten take approximately 1.5%. The V end was cut by 1 base, the J end by 0 bases, with 3 bases between. Germline CDR1 LGHNA, CDR2 YNFKEQ. This CDR3 has 14 amino acids.

The rearrangement uses TRBV4-2 and TRBJ2-2; the D is unclear. This receptor was identified in a person between 18 and 59 years old who received the Ad26.COV2.S COVID-19 vaccine or a placebo. Sample: peripheral blood, taken in a trial of Ad26.COV2.S vaccine versus placebo. The CDR3 DNA sequence: TGTGCCAGCAGCCAAGTGACGAACACCGGGGAGCTGTTTTTT. Translated: CASSQVTNTGELFF.